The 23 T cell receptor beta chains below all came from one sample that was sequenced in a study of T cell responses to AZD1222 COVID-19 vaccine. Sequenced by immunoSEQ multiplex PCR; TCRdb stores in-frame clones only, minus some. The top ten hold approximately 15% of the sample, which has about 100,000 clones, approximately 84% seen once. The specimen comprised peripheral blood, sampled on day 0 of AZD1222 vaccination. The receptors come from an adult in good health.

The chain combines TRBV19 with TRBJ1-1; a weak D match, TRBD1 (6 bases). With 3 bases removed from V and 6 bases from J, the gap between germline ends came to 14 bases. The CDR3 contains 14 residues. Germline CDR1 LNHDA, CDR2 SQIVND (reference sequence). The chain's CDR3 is CASSIPGDSAEAFF. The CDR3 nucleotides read TGTGCCAGTAGTATTCCAGGGGATAGCGCTGAAGCTTTCTTT.

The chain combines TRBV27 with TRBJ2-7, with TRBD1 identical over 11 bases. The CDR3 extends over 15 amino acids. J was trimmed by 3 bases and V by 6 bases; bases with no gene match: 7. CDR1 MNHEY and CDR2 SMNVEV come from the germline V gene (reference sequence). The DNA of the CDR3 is TGTGCCAGCAGATTTACCGGGACAGGGGGCTACGAGCAGTACTTC. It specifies CASRFTGTGGYEQYF.

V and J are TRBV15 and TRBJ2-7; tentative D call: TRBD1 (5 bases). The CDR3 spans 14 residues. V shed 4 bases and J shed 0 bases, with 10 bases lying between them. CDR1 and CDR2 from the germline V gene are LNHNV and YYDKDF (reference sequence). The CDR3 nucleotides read TGTGCCACCAGCATGACAGTGAACTCCTACGAGCAGTACTTC. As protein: CATSMTVNSYEQYF.

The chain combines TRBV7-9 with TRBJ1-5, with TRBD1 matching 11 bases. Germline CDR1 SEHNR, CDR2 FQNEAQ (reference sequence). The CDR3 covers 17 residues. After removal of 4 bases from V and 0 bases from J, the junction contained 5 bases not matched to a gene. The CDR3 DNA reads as TGTGCCAGCAGCTCCGGGACAGGGGGTCATAGCAATCAGCCCCAGCATTTT. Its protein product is CASSSGTGGHSNQPQHF.

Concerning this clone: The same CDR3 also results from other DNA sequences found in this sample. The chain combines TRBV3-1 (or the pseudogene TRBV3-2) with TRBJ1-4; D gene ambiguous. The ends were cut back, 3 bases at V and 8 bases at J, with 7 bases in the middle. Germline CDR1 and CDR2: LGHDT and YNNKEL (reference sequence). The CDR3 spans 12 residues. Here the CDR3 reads CASSQAGEKLFF. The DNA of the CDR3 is TGTGCCAGCAGCCAGGCTGGAGAAAAACTGTTTTTT.

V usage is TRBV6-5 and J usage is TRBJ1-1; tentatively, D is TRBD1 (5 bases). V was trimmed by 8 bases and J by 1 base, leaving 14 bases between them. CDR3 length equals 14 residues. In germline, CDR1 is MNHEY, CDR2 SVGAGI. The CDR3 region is CASQIQVANTEAFF. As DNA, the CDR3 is TGTGCCAGCCAGATACAGGTAGCGAACACTGAAGCTTTCTTT.

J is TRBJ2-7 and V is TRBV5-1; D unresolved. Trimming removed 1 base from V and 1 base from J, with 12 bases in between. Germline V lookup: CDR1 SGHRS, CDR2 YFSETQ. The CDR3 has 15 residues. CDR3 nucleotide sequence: TGCGCCAGCAGCTTGTTAGCAACAGCGTCCTACGAGCAGTACTTC. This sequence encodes CASSLLATASYEQYF.

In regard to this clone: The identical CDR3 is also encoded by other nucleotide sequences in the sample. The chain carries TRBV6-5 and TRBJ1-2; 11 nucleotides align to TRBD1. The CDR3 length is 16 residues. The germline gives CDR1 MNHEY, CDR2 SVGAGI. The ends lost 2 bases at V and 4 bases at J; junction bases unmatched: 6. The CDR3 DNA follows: TGTGCCAGCAGTTACACGAGGACAGGGGGCGGCTATGGCTACACCTTC. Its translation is CASSYTRTGGGYGYTF.

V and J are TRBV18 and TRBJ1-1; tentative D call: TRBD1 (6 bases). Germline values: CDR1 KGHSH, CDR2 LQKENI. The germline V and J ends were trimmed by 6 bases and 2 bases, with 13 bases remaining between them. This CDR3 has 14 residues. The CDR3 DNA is TGTGCCAGCTCCTTTGCAGGGGAAAACACTGAAGCTTTCTTT. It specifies CASSFAGENTEAFF. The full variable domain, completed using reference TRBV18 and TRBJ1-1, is NAGVMQNPRHLVRRRGQEARLRCSPMKGHSHVYWYRQLPEEGLKFMVYLQKENIIDESGMPKERFSAEFPKEGPSILRIQQVVRGDSAAYFCASSFAGENTEAFFGQGTRLTVV.

The CDR3 is CASSPRPRLSDSFF. CDR3 bases: TGTGCCAGCAGCCCTCGACCCAGGTTATCCGATTCTTTCTTT. The chain joins TRBV7-8 to TRBJ1-1, with D unresolved. Trimming shortened V by 5 bases and J by 12 bases, and 22 bases separated the two germline ends. CDR1 SGHVS and CDR2 FQNEAQ come from the germline V gene. The CDR3 sequence is 14 residues long. The full variable domain, completed using reference TRBV7-8 and TRBJ1-1, is GAGVSQSPRYKVAKRGQDVALRCDPISGHVSLFWYQQALGQGPEFLTYFQNEAQLDKSGLPSDRFFAERPEGSVSTLKIQRTQQEDSAVYLCASSPRPRLSDSFFGQGTRLTVV.

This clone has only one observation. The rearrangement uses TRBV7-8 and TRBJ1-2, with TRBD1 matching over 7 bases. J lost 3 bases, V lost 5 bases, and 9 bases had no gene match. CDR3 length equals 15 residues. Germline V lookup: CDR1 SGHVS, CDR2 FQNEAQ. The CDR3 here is CASSPDGQAYYGYTF. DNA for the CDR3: TGTGCCAGCAGCCCGGACGGACAGGCCTACTATGGCTACACCTTC.

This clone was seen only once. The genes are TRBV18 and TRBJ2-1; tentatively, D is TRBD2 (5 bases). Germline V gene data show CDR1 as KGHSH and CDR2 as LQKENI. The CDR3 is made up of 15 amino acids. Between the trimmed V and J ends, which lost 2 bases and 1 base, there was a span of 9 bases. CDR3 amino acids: CASSPASLSYNEQFF. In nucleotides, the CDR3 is TGTGCCAGCTCACCAGCTAGCCTATCCTACAATGAGCAGTTCTTC. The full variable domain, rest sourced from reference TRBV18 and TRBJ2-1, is NAGVMQNPRHLVRRRGQEARLRCSPMKGHSHVYWYRQLPEEGLKFMVYLQKENIIDESGMPKERFSAEFPKEGPSILRIQQVVRGDSAAYFCASSPASLSYNEQFFGPGTRLTVL.

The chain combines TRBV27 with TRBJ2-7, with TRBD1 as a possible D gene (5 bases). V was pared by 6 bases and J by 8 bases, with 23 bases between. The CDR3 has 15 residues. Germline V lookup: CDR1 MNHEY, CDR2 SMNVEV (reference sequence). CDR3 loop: CASSVGQGARYQQYF. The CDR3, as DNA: TGTGCCAGCAGCGTCGGACAAGGGGCGCGGTATCAGCAGTACTTC.

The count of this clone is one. Written as DNA, the CDR3 is TGTGCCAGCAGCACAGACGGGTTTAACTATGGCTACACCTTC. This encodes CASSTDGFNYGYTF. The rearrangement joins TRBV5-4 to TRBJ1-2, with D unclear. This CDR3 contains 14 residues. Germline lookup yields CDR1 SGHNT and CDR2 YYREEE (reference sequence). Trimming removed 4 bases from V and 1 base from J, with 11 bases in between.

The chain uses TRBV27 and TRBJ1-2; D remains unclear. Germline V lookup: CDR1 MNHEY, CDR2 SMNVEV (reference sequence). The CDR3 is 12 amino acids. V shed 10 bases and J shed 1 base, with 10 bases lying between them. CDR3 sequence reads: CATKGNNYGYTF. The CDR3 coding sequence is TGTGCCACTAAAGGGAATAACTATGGCTACACCTTC.

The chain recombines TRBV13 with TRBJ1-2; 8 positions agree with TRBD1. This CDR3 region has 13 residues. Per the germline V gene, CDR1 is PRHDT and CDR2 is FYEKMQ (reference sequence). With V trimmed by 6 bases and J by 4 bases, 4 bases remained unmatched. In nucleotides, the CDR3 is TGTGCCAGCAGGGAGACAGGGGCCTATGGCTACACCTTC. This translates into CASRETGAYGYTF.

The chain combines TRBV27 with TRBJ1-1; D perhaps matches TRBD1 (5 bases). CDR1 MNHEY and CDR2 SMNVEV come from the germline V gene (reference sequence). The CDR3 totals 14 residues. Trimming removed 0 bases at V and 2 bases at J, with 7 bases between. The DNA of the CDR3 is TGTGCCAGCAGTTTATCTGGGGGAAACACTGAAGCTTTCTTT. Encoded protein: CASSLSGGNTEAFF.

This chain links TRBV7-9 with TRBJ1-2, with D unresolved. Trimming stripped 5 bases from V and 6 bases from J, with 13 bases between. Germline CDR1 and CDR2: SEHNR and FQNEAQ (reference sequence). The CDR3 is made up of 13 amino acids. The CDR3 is CASSVTITDGYTF. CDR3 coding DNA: TGTGCCAGCAGCGTTACAATTACAGATGGCTACACCTTC.

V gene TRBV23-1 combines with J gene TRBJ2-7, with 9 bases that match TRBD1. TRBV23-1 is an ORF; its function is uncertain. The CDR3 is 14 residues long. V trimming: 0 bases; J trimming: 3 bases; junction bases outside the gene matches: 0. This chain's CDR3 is CASSQSTGGYEQYF. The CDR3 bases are TGCGCCAGCAGTCAATCGACAGGGGGCTACGAGCAGTACTTC.

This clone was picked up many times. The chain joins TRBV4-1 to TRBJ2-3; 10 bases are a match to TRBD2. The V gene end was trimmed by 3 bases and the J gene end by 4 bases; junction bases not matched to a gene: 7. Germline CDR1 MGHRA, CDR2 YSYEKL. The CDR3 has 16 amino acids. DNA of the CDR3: TGCGCCAGCAGCCATTCAAGCGGGAGGGCCTCAGATACGCAGTATTTT. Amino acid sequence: CASSHSSGRASDTQYF.

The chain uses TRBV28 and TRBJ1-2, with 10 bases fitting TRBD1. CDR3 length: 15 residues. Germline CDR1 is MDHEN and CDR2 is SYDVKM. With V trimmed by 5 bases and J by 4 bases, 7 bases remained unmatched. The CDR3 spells CASSQDRGRTYGYTF. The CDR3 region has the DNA TGTGCCAGCAGTCAAGACAGGGGGCGTACCTATGGCTACACCTTC.

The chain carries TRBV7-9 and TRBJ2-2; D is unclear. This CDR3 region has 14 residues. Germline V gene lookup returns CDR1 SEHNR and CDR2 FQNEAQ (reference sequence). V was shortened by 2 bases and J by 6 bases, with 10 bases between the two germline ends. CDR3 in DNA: TGTGCCAGCAGCTTATTGGGTCAACCCGGGGAGCTGTTTTTT. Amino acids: CASSLLGQPGELFF.

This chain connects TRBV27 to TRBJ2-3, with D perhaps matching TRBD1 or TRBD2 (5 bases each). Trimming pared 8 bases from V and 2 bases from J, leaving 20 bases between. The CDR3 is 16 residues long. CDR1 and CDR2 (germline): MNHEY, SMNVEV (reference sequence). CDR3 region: CASRMFSGTYTDTQYF. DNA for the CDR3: TGTGCCAGCCGAATGTTTTCGGGGACCTACACAGATACGCAGTATTTT.